This T cell receptor beta chain appears in the sequencing data of a study of beta chain features in type 1 diabetes. Every bit of the isolated RNA underwent reverse transcription, so sequencing read expressed TCRB transcripts. Profiled with immunoSEQ multiplex PCR; TCRdb holds only in-frame clones, not every one. The sample has about 360,000 clones, around 13% seen once. The germline gives CDR1 GTSNPN, CDR2 SVGIG (reference sequence). The length of the CDR3 is 19 residues. Trimming took 3 bases from V and 0 from J, leaving 21 bases between them. Study-wide findings and caveats: When VDJ junctions were examined, type 1 diabetes patients showed fewer insertions and more deletions. Sequencing the cDNA could make cells with high TCR expression show up more than they should.

Cells sorted by CD45RO/CCR7/CD25/CD127/CD95/CD27 comprised CD4+ naive, central memory, regulatory and stem cell-like memory cells. The purity of all sorted populations exceeded 95%. This clone was observed a handful of times. Its specificity is not known. This chain connects TRBV30 to TRBJ1-6; tentatively, D is TRBD1 (6 bases). This TCR came from a man younger than 35 in good health. Input material: naive CD4+ T cells from blood. CDR3 DNA: TGTGCCTGGAGGGGCGTAGGTGCCAGGGGAAGCTCCTATAATTCACCCCTCCACTTT. It yields the protein CAWRGVGARGSSYNSPLHF.